This T cell receptor beta chain was obtained from a study of blood T cells in healthy people across ages. Regarding the study as a whole: While age rose, TCR beta diversity per million T cells dropped in a roughly linear way.

Concerning this clonotype: Its target is not known.

Per germline, CDR1 SGHAT and CDR2 FQDESV (reference sequence). With 5 bases clipped from V and 4 bases from J, the junction kept 8 bases outside the gene matches. This CDR3 comprises 14 residues. A second PCR, run for about 7 to 11 cycles, used a sample-barcoded 5' primer plus a J-beta primer mix. TCRdb redid the calling of the 5' RACE reads with MiXCR, one entry per CDR3 protein. The data show approximately 940,000 distinct CDR3 sequences, with 40% to 60% seen just once and over 10% held by the top ten. The clonotype comes from a man aged 25-40 years in good health. Sequenced material: blood. V is TRBV11-1 and J is TRBJ2-7; 7 positions agree with TRBD1. The CDR3 DNA follows: TGTGCCAGCAGCCTGGCCCGGGACAGATACGAGCAGTACTTC. This sequence encodes CASSLARDRYEQYF.